This T cell receptor beta chain was sequenced for a study of T-cell memory formation after mild COVID-19. With regard to this clonotype: Its specificity is unknown.

Study-wide points: The study detected some responding clones in pre-infection memory, suggesting cross-reactive memory joined. Researchers report contracting CD4+ clones mostly in CM and EM, with CD8+ clones in EMRA. A second wave expanding day 15 to 37 was CD4+-biased; contracting clones were balanced.

The V end was cut by 6 bases, the J end by 2 bases, with 17 bases between. The CDR3 totals 15 residues. Germline-derived CDR1 and CDR2 are SGHRS and YFSETQ. The 5'RACE method, run with constant-segment primers, produced TCR alpha and TCR beta cDNA libraries (carrying sample barcodes and UMIs). TCRdb independently ran MiXCR on the 5' RACE reads; one entry per CDR3 protein. The sample lists 350,000 to 500,000 distinct CDR3 sequences; roughly 17% were seen once. Source material: PBMCs or a T cell subset sorted from them (not recorded which). This chain uses TRBV5-1 with TRBJ1-2, with D unresolved. The sequence derives from a man in his late teens or twenties who had mild COVID-19 (a few samples of this study predate the infection). Cell type and time point are not known. CDR3 region: CASTTAPGANYGYTF. In DNA form, the CDR3 reads TGCGCCAGCACCACGGCCCCAGGAGCAAACTATGGCTACACCTTC.